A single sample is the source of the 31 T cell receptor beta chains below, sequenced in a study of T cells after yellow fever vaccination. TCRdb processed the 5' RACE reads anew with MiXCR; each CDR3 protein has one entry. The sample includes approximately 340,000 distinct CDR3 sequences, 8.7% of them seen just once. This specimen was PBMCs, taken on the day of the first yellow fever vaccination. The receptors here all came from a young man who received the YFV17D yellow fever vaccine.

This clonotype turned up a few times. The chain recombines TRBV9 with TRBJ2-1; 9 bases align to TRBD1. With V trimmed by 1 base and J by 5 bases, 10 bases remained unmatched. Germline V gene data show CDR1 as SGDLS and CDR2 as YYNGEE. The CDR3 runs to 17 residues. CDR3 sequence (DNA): TGTGCCAGCAGCGTAAACCCCGCCGGGACAGGGAACAATGAGCAGTTCTTC. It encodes CASSVNPAGTGNNEQFF.

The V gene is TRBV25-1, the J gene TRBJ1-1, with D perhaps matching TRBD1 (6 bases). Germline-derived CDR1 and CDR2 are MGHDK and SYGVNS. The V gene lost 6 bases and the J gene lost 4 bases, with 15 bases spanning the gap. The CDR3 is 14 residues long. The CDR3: CASSEQGVVTEAFF. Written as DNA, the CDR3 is TGTGCCAGCAGCGAACAGGGTGTGGTCACTGAAGCTTTCTTT.

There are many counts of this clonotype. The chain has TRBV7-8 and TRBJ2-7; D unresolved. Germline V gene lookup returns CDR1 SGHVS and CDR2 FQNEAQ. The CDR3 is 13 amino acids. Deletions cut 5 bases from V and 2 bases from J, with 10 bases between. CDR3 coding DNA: TGTGCCAGCAGCACCAGGATCCCCTACGAGCAGTACGTC. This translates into CASSTRIPYEQYV.

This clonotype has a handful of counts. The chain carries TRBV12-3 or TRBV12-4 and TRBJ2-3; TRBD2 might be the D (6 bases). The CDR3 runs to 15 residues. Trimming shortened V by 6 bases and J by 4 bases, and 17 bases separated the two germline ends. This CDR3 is CASRFRETTSDTQYF. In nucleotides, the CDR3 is TGTGCCAGCAGGTTCCGGGAGACCACTTCAGATACGCAGTATTTT.

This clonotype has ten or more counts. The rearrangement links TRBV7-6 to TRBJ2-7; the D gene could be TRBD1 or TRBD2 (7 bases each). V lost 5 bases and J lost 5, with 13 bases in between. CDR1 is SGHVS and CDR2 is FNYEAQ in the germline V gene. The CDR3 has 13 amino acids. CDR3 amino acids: CASSQGGLDEQYF. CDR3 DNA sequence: TGTGCCAGCAGCCAGGGGGGGCTGGACGAGCAGTACTTC.

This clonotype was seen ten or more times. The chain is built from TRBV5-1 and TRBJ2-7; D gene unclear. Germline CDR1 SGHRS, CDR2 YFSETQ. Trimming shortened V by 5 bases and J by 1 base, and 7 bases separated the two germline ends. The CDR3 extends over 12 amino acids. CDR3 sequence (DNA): TGCGCCAGCAGGGAGCAATCCTACGAGCAGTACTTC. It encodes CASREQSYEQYF.

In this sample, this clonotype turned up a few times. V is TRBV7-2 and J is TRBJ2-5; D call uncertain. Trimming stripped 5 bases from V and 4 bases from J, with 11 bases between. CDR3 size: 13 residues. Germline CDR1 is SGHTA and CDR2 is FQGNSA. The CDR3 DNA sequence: TGTGCCAGCAGCCCTGGGCTAGTAGAGACCCAGTACTTC. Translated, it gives CASSPGLVETQYF.

The CDR3 DNA reads as TGCGCCAGCAGCCAAGTGACAGGGGGCGGTAATCAGCCCCAGCATTTT. It yields the protein CASSQVTGGGNQPQHF. The chain recombines TRBV4-1 with TRBJ1-5, with TRBD1 matching over 10 bases. Unmatched junction bases numbered 4, after V lost 1 base and J lost 4 bases. There are 16 residues in the CDR3. Germline V gene sequence: CDR1 MGHRA, CDR2 YSYEKL.

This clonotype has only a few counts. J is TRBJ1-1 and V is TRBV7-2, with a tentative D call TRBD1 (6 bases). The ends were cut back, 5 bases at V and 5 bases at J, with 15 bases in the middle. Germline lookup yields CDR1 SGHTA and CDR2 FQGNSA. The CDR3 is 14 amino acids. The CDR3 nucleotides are TGTGCCAGCAGCAAAGGACAGAGTTTTACTGAAGCTTTCTTT. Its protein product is CASSKGQSFTEAFF.

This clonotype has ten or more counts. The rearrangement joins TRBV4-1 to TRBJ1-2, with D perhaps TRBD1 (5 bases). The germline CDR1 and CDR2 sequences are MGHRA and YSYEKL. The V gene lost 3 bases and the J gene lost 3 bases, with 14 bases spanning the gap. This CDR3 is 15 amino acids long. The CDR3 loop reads CASSHSRDGDYGYTF. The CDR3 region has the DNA TGCGCCAGCAGCCATTCCCGGGACGGAGACTATGGCTACACCTTC.

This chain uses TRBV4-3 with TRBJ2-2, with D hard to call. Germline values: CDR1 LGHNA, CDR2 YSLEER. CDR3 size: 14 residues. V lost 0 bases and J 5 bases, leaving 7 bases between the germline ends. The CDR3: CASSQEYVTGELFF. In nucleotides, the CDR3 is TGCGCCAGCAGCCAAGAGTACGTGACCGGGGAGCTGTTTTTT.

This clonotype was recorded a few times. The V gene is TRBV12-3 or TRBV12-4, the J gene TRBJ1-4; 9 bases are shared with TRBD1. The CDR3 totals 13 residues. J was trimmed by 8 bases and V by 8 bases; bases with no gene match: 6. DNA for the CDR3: TGTGCCAGCCGTACAGGGGGCGAGGAAAAACTGTTTTTT. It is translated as CASRTGGEEKLFF.

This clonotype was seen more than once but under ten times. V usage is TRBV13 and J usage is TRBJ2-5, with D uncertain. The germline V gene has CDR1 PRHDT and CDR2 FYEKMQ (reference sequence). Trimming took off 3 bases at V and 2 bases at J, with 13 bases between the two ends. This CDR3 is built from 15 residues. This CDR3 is CASSFKDRVQETQYF. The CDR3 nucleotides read TGTGCCAGCAGCTTCAAGGATCGAGTTCAAGAGACCCAGTACTTC.

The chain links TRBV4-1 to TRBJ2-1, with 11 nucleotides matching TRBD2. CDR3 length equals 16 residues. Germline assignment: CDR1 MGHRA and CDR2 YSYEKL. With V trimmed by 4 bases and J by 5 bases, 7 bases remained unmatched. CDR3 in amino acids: CASSLFSGGDNNEQFF. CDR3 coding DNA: TGCGCCAGCAGCCTCTTTAGCGGGGGGGATAACAATGAGCAGTTCTTC.

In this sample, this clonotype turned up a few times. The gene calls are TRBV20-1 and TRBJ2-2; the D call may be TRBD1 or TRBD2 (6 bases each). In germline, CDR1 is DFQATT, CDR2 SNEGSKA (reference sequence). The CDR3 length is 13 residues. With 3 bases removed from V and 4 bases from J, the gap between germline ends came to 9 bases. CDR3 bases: TGCAGTGCTAGGGGGGGCCTCACCGGGGAGCTGTTTTTT. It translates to CSARGGLTGELFF.

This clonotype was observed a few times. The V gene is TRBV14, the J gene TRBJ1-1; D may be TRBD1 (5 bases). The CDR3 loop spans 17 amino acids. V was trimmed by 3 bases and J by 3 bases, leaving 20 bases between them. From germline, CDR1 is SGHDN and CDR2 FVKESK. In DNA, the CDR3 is TGTGCCAGCAGCCAGCAAGTAGGGACCCCGGGGGACACTGAAGCTTTCTTT. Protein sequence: CASSQQVGTPGDTEAFF.

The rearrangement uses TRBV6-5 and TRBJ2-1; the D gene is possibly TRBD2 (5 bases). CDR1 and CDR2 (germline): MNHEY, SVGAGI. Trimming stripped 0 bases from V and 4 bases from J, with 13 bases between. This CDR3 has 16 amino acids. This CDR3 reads CASSYSIQRRYNEQFF. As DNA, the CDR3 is TGTGCCAGCAGTTACTCGATACAGAGGAGGTACAATGAGCAGTTCTTC.

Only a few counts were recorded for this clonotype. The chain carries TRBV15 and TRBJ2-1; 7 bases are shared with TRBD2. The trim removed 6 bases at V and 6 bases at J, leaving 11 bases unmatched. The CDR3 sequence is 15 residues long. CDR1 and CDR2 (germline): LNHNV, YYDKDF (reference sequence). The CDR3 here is CATRHPRGNGNEQFF. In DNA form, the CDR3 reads TGTGCCACCAGGCACCCGCGGGGGAATGGCAATGAGCAGTTCTTC.

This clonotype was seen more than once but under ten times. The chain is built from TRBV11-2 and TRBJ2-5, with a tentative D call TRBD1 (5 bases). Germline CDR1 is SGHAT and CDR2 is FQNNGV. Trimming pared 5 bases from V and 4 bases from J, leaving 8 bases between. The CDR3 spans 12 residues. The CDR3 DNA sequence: TGTGCCAGCAGCCATAGGGGAGAGACCCAGTACTTC. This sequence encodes CASSHRGETQYF.

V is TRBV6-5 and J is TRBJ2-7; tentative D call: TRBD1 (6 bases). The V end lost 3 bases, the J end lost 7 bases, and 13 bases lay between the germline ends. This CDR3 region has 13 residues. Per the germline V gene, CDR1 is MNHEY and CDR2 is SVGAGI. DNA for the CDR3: TGTGCCAGCAGTTATTCCGACACAGGGGAGCAGTACTTC. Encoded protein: CASSYSDTGEQYF.

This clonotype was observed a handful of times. The CDR3 sequence: CASSQAQPSTDTQYF. As DNA, the CDR3 is TGCGCCAGCAGCCAAGCGCAGCCTAGCACAGATACGCAGTATTTT. The chain joins TRBV4-3 to TRBJ2-3; D is uncertain. Trimming pared 1 base from V and 0 bases from J, leaving 8 bases between. The CDR3 loop spans 15 amino acids. Germline V lookup: CDR1 LGHNA, CDR2 YSLEER.

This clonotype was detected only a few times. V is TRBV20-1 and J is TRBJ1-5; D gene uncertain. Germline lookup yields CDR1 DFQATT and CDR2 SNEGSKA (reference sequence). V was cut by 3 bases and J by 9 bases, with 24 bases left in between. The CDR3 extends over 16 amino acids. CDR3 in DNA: TGCAGTGCTAGGTCTCTGGGAGGGATCGGGATGTGGCCCCAGCATTTT. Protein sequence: CSARSLGGIGMWPQHF.

DNA of the CDR3: TGTGCCAGCGGGACAGGGCAAAACACCGGGGAGCTGTTTTTT. This sequence encodes CASGTGQNTGELFF. The chain is built from TRBV28 and TRBJ2-2, with 9 bases that match TRBD1. The CDR3 consists of 14 residues. Germline V gene data show CDR1 as MDHEN and CDR2 as SYDVKM. V gave up 8 bases and J gave up 2 bases; unmatched junction bases: 3.

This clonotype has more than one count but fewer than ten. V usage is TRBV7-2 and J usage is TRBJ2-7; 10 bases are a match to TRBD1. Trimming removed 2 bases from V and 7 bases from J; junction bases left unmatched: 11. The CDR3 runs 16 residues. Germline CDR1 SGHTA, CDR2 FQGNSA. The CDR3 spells CASSLRDRTGGKEQYV. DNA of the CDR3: TGTGCCAGCAGCTTAAGGGACCGGACAGGGGGTAAAGAGCAGTACGTC.

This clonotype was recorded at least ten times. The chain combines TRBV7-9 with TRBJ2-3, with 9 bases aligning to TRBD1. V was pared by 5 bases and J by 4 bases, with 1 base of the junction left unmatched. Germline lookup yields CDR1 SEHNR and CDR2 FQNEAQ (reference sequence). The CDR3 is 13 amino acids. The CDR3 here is CASSRQGADTQYF. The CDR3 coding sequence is TGTGCCAGCAGCCGACAGGGGGCAGATACGCAGTATTTT.

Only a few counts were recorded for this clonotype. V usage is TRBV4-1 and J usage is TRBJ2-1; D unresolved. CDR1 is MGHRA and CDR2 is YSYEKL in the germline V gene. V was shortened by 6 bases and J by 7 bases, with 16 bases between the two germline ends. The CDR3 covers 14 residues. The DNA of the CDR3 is TGCGCCAGCAGTAGCTTTATCGAACAAAATGAGCAGTTCTTC. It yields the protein CASSSFIEQNEQFF.

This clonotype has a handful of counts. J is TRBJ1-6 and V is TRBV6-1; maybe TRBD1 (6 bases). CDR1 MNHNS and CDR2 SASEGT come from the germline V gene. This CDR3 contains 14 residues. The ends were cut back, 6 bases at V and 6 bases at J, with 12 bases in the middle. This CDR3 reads CASSKTGLNSPLHF. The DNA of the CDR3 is TGTGCCAGCAGCAAGACAGGCCTTAATTCACCCCTCCACTTT.

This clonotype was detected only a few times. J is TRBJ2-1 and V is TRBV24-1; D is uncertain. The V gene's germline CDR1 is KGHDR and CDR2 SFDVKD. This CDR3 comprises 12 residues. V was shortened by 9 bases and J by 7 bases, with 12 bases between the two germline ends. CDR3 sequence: CATHRVGNEQFF. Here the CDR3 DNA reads TGTGCCACCCACCGAGTCGGAAATGAGCAGTTCTTC.

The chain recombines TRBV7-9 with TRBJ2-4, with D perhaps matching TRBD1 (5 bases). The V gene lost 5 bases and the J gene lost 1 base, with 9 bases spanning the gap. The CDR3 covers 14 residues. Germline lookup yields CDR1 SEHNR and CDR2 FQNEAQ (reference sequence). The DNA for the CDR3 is TGTGCCAGCAGCGAATACAGGGCCAAAAACATTCAGTACTTC. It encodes CASSEYRAKNIQYF.

This CDR3 is CASSYSDAVGTEAFF. The CDR3 DNA follows: TGTGCCAGCAGTTACTCCGACGCGGTTGGCACTGAAGCTTTCTTT. The V and J genes are TRBV6-5 and TRBJ1-1, with D uncertain. Germline loops: CDR1 MNHEY, CDR2 SVGAGI. V gave up 0 bases and J gave up 4 bases, with 12 bases separating them. There are 15 residues in the CDR3.

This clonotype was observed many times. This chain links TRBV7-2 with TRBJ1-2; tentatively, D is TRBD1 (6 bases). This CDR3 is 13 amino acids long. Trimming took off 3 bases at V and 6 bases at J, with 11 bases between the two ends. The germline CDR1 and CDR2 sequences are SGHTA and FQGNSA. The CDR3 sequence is CASSFAGADGYTF. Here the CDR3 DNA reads TGTGCCAGCAGCTTTGCGGGGGCTGATGGCTACACCTTC.